This T cell receptor beta chain comes out of a study of T cell changes during pregnancy in multiple sclerosis. Trimming pared 3 bases from V and 2 bases from J, leaving 14 bases between. The germline V gene encodes CDR1 WSHSY and CDR2 SAAADI. CDR3 length: 15 residues. This table comes from immunoSEQ multiplex PCR, and its TCRdb copy is limited to in-frame clones, with some not included. The sample includes some 62,000 clones, around 93% seen only once; the top ten take around 2.7%. The TCR sequence derives from a female donor in good health, enrolled as a control in a pregnancy study. The chain joins TRBV10-2 to TRBJ2-7; D possibly corresponds to TRBD1 (6 bases). Sample: peripheral blood, taken in the second trimester of pregnancy. The CDR3 region has the DNA TGCGCCAGCAGTGAAGAAGGGGGACCGCCCTACGAGCAGTACTTC. Residues: CASSEEGGPPYEQYF.